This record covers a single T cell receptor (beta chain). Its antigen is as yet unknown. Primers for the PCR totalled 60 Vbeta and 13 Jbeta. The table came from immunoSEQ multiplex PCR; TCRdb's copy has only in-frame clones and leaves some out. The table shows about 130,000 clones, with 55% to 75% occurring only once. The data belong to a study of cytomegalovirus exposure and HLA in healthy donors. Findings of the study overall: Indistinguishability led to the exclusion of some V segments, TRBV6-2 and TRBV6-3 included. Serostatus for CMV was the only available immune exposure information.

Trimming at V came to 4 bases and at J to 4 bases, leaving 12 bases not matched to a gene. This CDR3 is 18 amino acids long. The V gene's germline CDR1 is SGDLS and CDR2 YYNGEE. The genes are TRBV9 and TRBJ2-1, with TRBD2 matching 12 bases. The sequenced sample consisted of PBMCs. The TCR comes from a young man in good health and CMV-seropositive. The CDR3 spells CASSPRGASGREYNEQFF. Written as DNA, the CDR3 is TGTGCCAGCAGCCCTAGGGGGGCTAGCGGGAGGGAATACAATGAGCAGTTCTTC.